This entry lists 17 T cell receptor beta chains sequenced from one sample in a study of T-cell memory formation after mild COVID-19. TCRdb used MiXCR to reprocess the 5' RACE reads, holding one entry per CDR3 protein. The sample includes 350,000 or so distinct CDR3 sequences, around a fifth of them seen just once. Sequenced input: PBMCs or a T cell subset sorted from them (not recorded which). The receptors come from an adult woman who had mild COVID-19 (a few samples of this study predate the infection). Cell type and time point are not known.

In nucleotides, the CDR3 is TGCGCCAGCAGTATTGGAGCCGGGGACGGGGACACTGAAGCTTTCTTT. This encodes CASSIGAGDGDTEAFF. This chain joins TRBV5-1 and TRBJ1-1, with D possibly being TRBD1 (5 bases). The ends were cut back, 5 bases at V and 3 bases at J, with 20 bases in the middle. Germline V lookup: CDR1 SGHRS, CDR2 YFSETQ. The CDR3 totals 16 residues.

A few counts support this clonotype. The chain's CDR3 is CASSPTPLVNTEAFF. CDR3 DNA: TGTGCCAGCAGCCCTACTCCATTAGTGAACACTGAAGCTTTCTTT. This chain uses TRBV11-2 with TRBJ1-1, with no clear D. This CDR3 is built from 15 residues. Trimming stripped 5 bases from V and 0 bases from J, with 13 bases between. Germline V gene lookup returns CDR1 SGHAT and CDR2 FQNNGV. Based on the CDR3 plus reference TRBV11-2 and TRBJ1-1, the full variable domain is EAGVAQSPRYKIIEKRQSVAFWCNPISGHATLYWYQQILGQGPKLLIQFQNNGVVDDSQLPKDRFSAERLKGVDSTLKIQPAKLEDSAVYLCASSPTPLVNTEAFFGQGTRLTVV.

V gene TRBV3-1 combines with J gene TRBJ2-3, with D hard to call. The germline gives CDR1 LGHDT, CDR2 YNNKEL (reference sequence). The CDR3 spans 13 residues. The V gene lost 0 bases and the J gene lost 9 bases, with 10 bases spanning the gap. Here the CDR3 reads CASSQEFAVTQYF. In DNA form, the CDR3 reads TGTGCCAGCAGCCAAGAGTTTGCAGTGACGCAGTATTTT.

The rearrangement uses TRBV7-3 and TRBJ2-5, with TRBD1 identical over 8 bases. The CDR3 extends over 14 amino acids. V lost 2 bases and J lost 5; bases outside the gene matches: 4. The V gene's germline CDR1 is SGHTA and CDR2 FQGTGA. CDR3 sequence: CASSLQGAWETQYF. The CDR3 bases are TGTGCCAGCAGCTTACAGGGGGCTTGGGAGACCCAGTACTTC.

Here the CDR3 reads CASRHRAYNEKLFF. CDR3 sequence (DNA): TGTGCCAGCAGACACAGGGCCTATAATGAAAAACTGTTTTTT. V usage is TRBV12-3 or TRBV12-4 and J usage is TRBJ1-4; D perhaps matches TRBD1 (6 bases). The CDR3 totals 14 residues. V lost 6 bases and J lost 4, with 12 bases in between.

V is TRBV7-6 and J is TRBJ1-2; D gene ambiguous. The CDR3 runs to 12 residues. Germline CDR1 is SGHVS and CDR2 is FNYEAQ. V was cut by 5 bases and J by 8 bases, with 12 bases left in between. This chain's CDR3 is CASSPPYSGYTF. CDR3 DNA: TGTGCCAGCAGCCCACCCTACAGCGGCTACACCTTC. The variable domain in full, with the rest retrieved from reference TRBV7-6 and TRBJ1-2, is GAGVSQSPRYKVTKRGQDVALRCDPISGHVSLYWYRQALGQGPEFLTYFNYEAQQDKSGLPNDRFSAERPEGSISTLTIQRTEQRDSAMYRCASSPPYSGYTFGSGTRLTVV.

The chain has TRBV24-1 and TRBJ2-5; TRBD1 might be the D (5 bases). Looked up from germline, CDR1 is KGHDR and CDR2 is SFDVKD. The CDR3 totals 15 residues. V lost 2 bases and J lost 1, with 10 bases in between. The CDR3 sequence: CATSDSGQLQETQYF. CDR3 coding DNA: TGTGCCACCAGTGATTCCGGACAACTCCAAGAGACCCAGTACTTC.

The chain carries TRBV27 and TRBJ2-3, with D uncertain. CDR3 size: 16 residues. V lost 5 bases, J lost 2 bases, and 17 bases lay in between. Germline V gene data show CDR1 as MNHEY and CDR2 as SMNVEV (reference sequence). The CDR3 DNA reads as TGTGCCAGCAGTGTTTCCGGGCCCCGCAACACAGATACGCAGTATTTT. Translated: CASSVSGPRNTDTQYF.

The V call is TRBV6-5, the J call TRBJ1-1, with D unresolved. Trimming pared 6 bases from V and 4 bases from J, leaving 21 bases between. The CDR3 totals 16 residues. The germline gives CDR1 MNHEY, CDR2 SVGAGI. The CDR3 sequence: CASSPQAPLSSTEAFF. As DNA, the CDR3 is TGTGCCAGCAGCCCTCAGGCCCCGCTCAGCAGCACTGAAGCTTTCTTT.

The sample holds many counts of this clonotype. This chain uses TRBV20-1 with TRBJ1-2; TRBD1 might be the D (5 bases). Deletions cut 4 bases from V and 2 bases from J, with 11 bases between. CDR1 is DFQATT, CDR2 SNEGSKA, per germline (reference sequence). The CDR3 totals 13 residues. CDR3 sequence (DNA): TGCAGTGCTACAGGGAATCGGAACTATGGCTACACCTTC. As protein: CSATGNRNYGYTF.

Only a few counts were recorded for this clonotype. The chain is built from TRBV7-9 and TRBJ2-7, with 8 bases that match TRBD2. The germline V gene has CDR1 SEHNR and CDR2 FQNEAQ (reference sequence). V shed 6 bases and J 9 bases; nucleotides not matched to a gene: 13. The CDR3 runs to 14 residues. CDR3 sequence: CASRVFPGGRRQYF. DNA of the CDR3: TGTGCCAGCAGGGTTTTCCCGGGGGGGCGTCGGCAGTACTTC.

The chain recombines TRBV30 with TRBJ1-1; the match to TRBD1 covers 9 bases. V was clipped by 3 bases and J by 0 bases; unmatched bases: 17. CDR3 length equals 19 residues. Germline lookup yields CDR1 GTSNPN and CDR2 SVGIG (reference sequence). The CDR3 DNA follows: TGTGCCTGGAGCTCTCCGGGACAGGGAGGATTCGTCATGAACACTGAAGCTTTCTTT. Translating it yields CAWSSPGQGGFVMNTEAFF. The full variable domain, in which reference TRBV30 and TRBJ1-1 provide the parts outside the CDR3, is SQTIHQWPATLVQPVGSPLSLECTVEGTSNPNLYWYRQAAGRGLQLLFYSVGIGQISSEVPQNLSASRPQDRQFILSSKKLLLSDSGFYLCAWSSPGQGGFVMNTEAFFGQGTRLTVV.

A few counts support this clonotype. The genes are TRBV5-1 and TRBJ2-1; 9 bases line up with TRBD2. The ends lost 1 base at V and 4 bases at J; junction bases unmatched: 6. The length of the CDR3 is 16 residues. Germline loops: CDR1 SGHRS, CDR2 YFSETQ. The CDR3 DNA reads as TGCGCCAGCAGCTTGCCCGGGACTAGCTGGTACAATGAGCAGTTCTTC. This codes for CASSLPGTSWYNEQFF.

The CDR3 loop is CASSEANLNTEAFF. The DNA of the CDR3 is TGTGCCAGCAGTGAAGCGAACCTAAACACTGAAGCTTTCTTT. The chain recombines TRBV6-1 with TRBJ1-1; D uncertain. V was cut by 0 bases and J by 2 bases, with 7 bases left in between. Germline-derived CDR1 and CDR2 are MNHNS and SASEGT. This CDR3 spans 14 amino acids.

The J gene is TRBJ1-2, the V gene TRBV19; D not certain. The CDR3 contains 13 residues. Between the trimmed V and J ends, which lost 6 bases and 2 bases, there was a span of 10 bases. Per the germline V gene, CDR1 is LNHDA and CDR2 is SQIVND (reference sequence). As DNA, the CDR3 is TGTGCCAGTAGGTTCGACGGGAACTATGGCTACACCTTC. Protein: CASRFDGNYGYTF.

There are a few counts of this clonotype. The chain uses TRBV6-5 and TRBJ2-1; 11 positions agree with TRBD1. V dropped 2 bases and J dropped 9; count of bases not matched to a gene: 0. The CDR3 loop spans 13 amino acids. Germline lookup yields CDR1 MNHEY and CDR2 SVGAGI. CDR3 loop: CASSYGTGGEQFF. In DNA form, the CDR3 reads TGTGCCAGCAGTTACGGGACAGGGGGTGAGCAGTTCTTC.

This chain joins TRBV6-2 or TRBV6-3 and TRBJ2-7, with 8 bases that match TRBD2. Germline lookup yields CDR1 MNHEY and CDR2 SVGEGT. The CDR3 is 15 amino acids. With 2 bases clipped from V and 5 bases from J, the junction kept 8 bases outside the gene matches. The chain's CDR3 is CASSYVSGSSHEQYF. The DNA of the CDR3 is TGTGCCAGCAGTTACGTAAGCGGGAGTTCCCACGAGCAGTACTTC.